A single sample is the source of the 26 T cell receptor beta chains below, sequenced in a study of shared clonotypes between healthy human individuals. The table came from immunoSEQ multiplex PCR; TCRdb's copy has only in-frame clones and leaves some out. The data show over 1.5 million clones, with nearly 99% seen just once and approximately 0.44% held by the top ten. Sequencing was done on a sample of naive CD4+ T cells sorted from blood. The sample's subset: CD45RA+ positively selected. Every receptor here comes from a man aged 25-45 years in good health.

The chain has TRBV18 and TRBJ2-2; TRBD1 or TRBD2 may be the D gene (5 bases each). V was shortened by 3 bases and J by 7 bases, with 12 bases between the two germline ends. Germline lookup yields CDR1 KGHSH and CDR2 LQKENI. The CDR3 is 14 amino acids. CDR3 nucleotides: TGTGCCAGCTCACCTAAGGGGAGCGACGGGGAGCTGTTTTTT. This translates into CASSPKGSDGELFF.

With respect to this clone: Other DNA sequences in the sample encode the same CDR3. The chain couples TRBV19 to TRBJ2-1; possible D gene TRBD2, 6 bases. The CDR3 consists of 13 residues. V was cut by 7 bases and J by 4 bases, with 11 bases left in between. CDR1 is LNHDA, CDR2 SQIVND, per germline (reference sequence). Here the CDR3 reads CASTGDSYNEQFF. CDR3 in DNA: TGTGCCAGTACGGGGGATTCGTACAATGAGCAGTTCTTC.

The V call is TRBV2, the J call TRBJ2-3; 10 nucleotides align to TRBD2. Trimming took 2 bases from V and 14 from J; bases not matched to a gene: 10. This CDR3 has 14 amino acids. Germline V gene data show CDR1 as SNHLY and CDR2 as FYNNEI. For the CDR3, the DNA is TGTGCCAGCAGTGAATCAGCGGGAGGGCTCGGGCGGTATTTT. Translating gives CASSESAGGLGRYF. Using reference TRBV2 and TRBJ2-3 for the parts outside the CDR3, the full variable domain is EPEVTQTPSHQVTQMGQEVILRCVPISNHLYFYWYRQILGQKVEFLVSFYNNEISEKSEIFDDQFSVERPDGSNFTLKIRSTKLEDSAMYFCASSESAGGLGRYFGPGTRLTVL.

The CDR3 protein is CASSSLAGGDSSYNEQFF. CDR3 coding DNA: TGTGCCAGCAGTTCACTAGCGGGAGGGGATAGCTCCTACAATGAGCAGTTCTTC. The chain combines TRBV6-4 with TRBJ2-1; 13 nucleotides align to TRBD2. This CDR3 spans 18 amino acids. Germline values: CDR1 MRHNA, CDR2 SNTAGT. V lost 5 bases to trimming and J lost 0 bases; unmatched junction nucleotides: 7.

Written as DNA, the CDR3 is TGTGCCAGCAGCCCAGGGGTCTTAATCGCCGGGGAGCTGTTTTTT. It encodes CASSPGVLIAGELFF. This rearrangement joins TRBV5-8 to TRBJ2-2, with D perhaps matching TRBD1 (6 bases). V lost 4 bases to trimming and J lost 6 bases, with 16 bases between them. CDR3 length equals 15 residues. From germline, CDR1 is SGHTS and CDR2 YDEGEE.

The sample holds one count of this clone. The CDR3 DNA is TGTGCCAGCTCACTCAGGGACAGAATGCAAGAGACCCAGTACTTC. Protein sequence: CASSLRDRMQETQYF. V and J are TRBV18 and TRBJ2-5, with TRBD1 matching over 7 bases. CDR1 KGHSH and CDR2 LQKENI come from the germline V gene. The CDR3 is made up of 15 amino acids. V trimming: 4 bases; J trimming: 2 bases; junction bases outside the gene matches: 7. The complete variable domain, with remaining parts taken from reference TRBV18 and TRBJ2-5, reads NAGVMQNPRHLVRRRGQEARLRCSPMKGHSHVYWYRQLPEEGLKFMVYLQKENIIDESGMPKERFSAEFPKEGPSILRIQQVVRGDSAAYFCASSLRDRMQETQYFGPGTRLLVL.

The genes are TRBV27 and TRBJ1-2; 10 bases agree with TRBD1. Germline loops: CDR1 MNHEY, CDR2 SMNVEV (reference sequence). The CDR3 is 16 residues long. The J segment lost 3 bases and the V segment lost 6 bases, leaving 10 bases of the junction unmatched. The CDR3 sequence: CASSPTTGTGDYGYTF. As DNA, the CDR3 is TGTGCCAGCAGCCCAACCACCGGGACAGGGGACTATGGCTACACCTTC.

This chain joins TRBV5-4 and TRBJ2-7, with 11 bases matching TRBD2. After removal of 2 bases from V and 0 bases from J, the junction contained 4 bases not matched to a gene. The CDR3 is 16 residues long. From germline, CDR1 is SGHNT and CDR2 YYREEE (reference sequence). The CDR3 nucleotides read TGTGCCAGCAGCTTCAGGACTAGCGGGTACTCCTACGAGCAGTACTTC. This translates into CASSFRTSGYSYEQYF.

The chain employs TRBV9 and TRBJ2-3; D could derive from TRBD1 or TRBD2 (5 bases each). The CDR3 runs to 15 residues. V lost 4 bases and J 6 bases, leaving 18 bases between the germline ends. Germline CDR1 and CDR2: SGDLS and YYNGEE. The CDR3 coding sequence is TGTGCCAGCAGCCCGCTCGGGACCCTCCGCGATACGCAGTATTTT. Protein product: CASSPLGTLRDTQYF.

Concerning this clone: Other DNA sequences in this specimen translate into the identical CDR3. The CDR3 sequence: CASSPPTGQETQYF. CDR3 nucleotide sequence: TGTGCCAGCTCACCACCGACAGGACAAGAGACCCAGTACTTC. V and J are TRBV18 and TRBJ2-5, with a tentative D call TRBD1 (6 bases). This CDR3 comprises 14 residues. Trimming left V 0 bases short and J 2 bases short, with 7 bases between. CDR1 KGHSH and CDR2 LQKENI come from the germline V gene.

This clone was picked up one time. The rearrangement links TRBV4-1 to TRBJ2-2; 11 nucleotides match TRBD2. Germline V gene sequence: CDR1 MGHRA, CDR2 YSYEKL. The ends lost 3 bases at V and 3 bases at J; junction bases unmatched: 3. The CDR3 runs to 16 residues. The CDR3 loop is CASSQTSGIYTGELFF. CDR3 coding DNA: TGCGCCAGCAGCCAGACTAGCGGGATTTACACCGGGGAGCTGTTTTTT.

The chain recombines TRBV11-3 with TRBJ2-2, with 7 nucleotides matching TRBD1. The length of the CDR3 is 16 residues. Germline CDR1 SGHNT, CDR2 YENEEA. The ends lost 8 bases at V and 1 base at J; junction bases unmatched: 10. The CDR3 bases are TGTGCCAGCGCCCCAGAGGGACAGCTGAACACCGGGGAGCTGTTTTTT. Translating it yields CASAPEGQLNTGELFF.

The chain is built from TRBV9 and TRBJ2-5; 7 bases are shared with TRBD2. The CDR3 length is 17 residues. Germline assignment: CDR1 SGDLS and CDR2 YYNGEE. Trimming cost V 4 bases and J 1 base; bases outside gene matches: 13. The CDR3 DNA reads TGTGCCAGCAGCCAAAAACCCTTCCTAGCGGCCCAAGAGACCCAGTACTTC. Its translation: CASSQKPFLAAQETQYF.

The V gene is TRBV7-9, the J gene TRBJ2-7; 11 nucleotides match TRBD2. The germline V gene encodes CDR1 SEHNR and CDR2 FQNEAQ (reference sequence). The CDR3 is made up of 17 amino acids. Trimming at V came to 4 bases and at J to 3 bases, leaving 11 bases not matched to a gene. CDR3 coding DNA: TGTGCCAGCAGCTCAGATGGTAGCGGGAGGGAAAGCTACGAGCAGTACTTC. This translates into CASSSDGSGRESYEQYF.

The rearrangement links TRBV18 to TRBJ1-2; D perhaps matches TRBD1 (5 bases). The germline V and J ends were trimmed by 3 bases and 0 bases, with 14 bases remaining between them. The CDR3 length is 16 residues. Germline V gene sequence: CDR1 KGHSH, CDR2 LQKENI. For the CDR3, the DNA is TGTGCCAGCTCACCGCTCCCAGGGAGAGCTAACTATGGCTACACCTTC. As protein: CASSPLPGRANYGYTF.

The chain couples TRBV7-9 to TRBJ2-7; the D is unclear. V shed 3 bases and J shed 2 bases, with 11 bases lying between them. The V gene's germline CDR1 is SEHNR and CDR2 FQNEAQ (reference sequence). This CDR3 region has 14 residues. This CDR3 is CASSFDGGTYEQYF. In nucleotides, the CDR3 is TGTGCCAGCAGCTTTGACGGCGGCACCTACGAGCAGTACTTC.

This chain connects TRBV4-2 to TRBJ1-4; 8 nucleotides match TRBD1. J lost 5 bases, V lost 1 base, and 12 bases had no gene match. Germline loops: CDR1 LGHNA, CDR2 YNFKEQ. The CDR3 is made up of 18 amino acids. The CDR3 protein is CASSQVTGAFDTNEKLFF. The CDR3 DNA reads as TGTGCCAGCAGCCAAGTGACAGGGGCGTTTGATACGAATGAAAAACTGTTTTTT.

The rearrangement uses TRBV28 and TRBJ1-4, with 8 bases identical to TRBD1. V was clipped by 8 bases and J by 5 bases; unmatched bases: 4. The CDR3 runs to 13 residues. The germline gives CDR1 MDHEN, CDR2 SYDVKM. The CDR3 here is CASGTGMNEKLFF. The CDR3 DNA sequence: TGTGCCAGCGGGACAGGAATGAATGAAAAACTGTTTTTT. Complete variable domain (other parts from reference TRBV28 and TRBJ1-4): DVKVTQSSRYLVKRTGEKVFLECVQDMDHENMFWYRQDPGLGLRLIYFSYDVKMKEKGDIPEGYSVSREKKERFSLILESASTNQTSMYLCASGTGMNEKLFFGSGTQLSVL.

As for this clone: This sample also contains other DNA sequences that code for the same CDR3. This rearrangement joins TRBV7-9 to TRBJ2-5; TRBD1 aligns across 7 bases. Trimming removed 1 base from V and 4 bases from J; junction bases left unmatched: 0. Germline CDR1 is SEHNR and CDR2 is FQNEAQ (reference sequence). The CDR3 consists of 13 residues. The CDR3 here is CASSLDRGETQYF. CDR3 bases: TGTGCCAGCAGCTTAGACAGGGGAGAGACCCAGTACTTC.

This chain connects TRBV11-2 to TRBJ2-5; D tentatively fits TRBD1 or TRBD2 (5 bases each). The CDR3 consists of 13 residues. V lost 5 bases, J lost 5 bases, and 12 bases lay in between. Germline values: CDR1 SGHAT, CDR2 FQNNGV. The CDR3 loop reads CASSRGPEETQYF. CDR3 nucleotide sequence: TGTGCCAGCAGCAGGGGACCGGAGGAGACCCAGTACTTC.

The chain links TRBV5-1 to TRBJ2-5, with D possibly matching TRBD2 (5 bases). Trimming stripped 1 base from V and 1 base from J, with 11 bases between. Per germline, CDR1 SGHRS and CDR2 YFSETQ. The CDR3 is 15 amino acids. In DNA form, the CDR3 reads TGCGCCAGCAGCTTGATTGGGGAGTCCCAAGAGACCCAGTACTTC. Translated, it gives CASSLIGESQETQYF.

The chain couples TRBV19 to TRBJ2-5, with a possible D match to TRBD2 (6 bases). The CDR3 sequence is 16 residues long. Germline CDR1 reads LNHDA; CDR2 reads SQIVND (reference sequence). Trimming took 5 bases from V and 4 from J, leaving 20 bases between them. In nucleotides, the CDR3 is TGTGCCAGTAGTGCCTTGGGATACGGGAGAGGAGAGACCCAGTACTTC. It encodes CASSALGYGRGETQYF.

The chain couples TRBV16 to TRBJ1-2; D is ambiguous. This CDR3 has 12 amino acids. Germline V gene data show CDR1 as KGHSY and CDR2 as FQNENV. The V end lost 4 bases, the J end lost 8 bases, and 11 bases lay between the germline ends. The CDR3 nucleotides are TGTGCCAGCAGCCCCCTCCCTGCGGGCTACACCTTC. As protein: CASSPLPAGYTF.

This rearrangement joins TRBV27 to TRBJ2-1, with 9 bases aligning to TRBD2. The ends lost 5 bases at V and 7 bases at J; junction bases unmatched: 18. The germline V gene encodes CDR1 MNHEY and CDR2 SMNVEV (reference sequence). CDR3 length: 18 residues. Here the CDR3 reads CASSHERGLAGLTNEQFF. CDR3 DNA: TGTGCCAGCAGTCACGAAAGAGGGCTAGCGGGGCTGACAAATGAGCAGTTCTTC.

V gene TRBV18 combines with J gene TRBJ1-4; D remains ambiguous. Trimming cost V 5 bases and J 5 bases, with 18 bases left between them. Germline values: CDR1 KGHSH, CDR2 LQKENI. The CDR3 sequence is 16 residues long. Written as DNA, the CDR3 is TGTGCCAGCTCAAATCATCAGGAGGGTACAAATGAAAAACTGTTTTTT. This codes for CASSNHQEGTNEKLFF.

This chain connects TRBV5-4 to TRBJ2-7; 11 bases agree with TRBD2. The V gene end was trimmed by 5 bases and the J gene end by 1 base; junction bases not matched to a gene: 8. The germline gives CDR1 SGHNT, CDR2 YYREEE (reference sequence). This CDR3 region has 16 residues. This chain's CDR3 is CASRKGGTSGSYEQYF. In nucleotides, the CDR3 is TGTGCCAGCAGAAAGGGGGGGACTAGCGGATCCTACGAGCAGTACTTC.